The subject of this entry is one T cell receptor beta chain. The source of the sample is a study of patients and donors after allogeneic stem cell transplantation. MiXCR, applied by TCRdb to the RT-PCR reads, yields one record per CDR3 protein. This sample has over 150,000 distinct CDR3 sequences; around two fifths occur once, and the top ten carry about 33%. V lost 4 bases to trimming and J lost 2 bases, with 8 bases between them. The CDR3 has 12 amino acids. CDR1 and CDR2 (germline): SQVTM, ANQGSEA. This receptor was taken from a human donor who was either an allogeneic HSCT recipient or a stem cell or donor lymphocyte infusion donor (not recorded which). It is not recorded whose cells these are; they may come from a transplant donor. The genes are TRBV29-1 and TRBJ1-2; D remains unclear. The specimen sequenced was blood, either unsorted or a sorted T cell fraction (not recorded which). The CDR3 DNA sequence: TGCAGCGTTGCGACAAAAAACTATGGCTACACCTTC. Its translation: CSVATKNYGYTF.